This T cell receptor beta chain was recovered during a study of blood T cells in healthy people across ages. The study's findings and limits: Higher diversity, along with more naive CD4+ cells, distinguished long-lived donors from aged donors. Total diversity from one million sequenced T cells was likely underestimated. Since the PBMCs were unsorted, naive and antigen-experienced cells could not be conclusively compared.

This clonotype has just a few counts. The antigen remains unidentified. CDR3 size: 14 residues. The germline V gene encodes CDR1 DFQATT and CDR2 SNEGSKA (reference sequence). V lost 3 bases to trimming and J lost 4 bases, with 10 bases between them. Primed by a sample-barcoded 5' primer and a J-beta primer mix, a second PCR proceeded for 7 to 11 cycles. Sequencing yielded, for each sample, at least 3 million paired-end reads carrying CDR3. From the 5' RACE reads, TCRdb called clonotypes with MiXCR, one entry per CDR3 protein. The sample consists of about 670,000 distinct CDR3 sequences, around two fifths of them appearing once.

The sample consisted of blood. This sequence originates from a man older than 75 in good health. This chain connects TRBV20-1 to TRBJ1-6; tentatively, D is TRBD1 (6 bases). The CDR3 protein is CSARRTEYNSPLHF. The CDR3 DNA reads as TGCAGTGCTAGGCGGACAGAGTATAATTCACCCCTCCACTTT.